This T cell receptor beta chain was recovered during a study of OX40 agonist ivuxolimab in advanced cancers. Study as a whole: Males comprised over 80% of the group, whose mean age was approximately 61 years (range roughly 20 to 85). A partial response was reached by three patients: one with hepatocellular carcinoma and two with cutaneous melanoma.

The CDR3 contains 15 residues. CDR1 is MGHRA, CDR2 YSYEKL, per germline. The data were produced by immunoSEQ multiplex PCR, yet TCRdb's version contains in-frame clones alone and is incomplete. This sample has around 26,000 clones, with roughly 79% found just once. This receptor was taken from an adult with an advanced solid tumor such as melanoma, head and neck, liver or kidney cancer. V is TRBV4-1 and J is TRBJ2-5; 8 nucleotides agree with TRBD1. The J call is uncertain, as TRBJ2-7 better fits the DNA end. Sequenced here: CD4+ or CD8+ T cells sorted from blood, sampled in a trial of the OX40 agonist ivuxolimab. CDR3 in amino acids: CASSQRTGSFNEQYF. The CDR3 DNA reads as TGCGCCAGCAGCCAAAGGACAGGGAGCTTTAACGAGCAGTACTTC.